This T cell receptor (beta chain) was retrieved from a study of cytomegalovirus exposure and HLA in healthy donors. Study-wide points: Rarity held for most TCR sequences, but there were some public TCRs that occurred in many donors.

Comments on this clone: What it binds is unknown.

PCR was performed using 60 Vbeta and 13 Jbeta primers. Here immunoSEQ multiplex PCR was the method, and the copy in TCRdb shows in-frame clones only, minus some. The sample lists a few hundred thousand clones; roughly 91% were seen once. Germline V gene lookup returns CDR1 MNHEY and CDR2 SMNVEV (reference sequence). Between the trimmed V and J ends, which lost 4 bases and 3 bases, there was a span of 14 bases. The CDR3 has 15 amino acids. This clonotype originated in a girl aged 2-9 years in good health and CMV-seronegative. What was sequenced was PBMCs. The chain is built from TRBV27 and TRBJ2-3; D gene unclear. In DNA form, the CDR3 reads TGTGCCAGCAGTTGGCAAGAAGTGGTGACAGATACGCAGTATTTT. It codes for CASSWQEVVTDTQYF.